This entry lists 22 T cell receptor beta chains sequenced from one sample in a study of cytotoxic CD8 clonotypes in ibrutinib-treated CLL. The assay was immunoSEQ multiplex PCR, and TCRdb's table has in-frame clones only and misses some. The sample lists some 43,000 clones; around 73% were seen once. The sample in question was PBMCs, obtained after 12 months of ibrutinib treatment. These receptors came from a human donor with chronic lymphocytic leukemia.

The gene calls are TRBV29-1 and TRBJ1-4, with 9 bases that match TRBD1. Germline CDR1 reads SQVTM; CDR2 reads ANQGSEA. The CDR3 consists of 14 residues. V lost 4 bases and J lost 5; bases outside the gene matches: 5. CDR3 coding DNA: TGCAGCGTTGGACGAGGGACAGGGAATGAAAAACTGTTTTTT. This gives the protein CSVGRGTGNEKLFF. The variable domain in full, completed from reference TRBV29-1 and TRBJ1-4, reads SAVISQKPSRDICQRGTSLTIQCQVDSQVTMMFWYRQQPGQSLTLIATANQGSEATYESGFVIDKFPISRPNLTFSTLTVSNMSPEDSSIYLCSVGRGTGNEKLFFGSGTQLSVL.

This clone showed up just once. The rearrangement links TRBV7-9 to TRBJ2-7; 8 bases match TRBD1. CDR1 is SEHNR, CDR2 FQNEAQ, per germline (reference sequence). V was pared by 4 bases and J by 2 bases, with 7 bases of the junction left unmatched. The CDR3 consists of 15 residues. CDR3 residues: CASSSPGTGTYEQYF. In nucleotides, the CDR3 is TGTGCCAGCAGCTCTCCCGGGACAGGTACCTACGAGCAGTACTTC.

The chain couples TRBV19 to TRBJ2-7; tentative D call: TRBD1 (6 bases). The CDR3 sequence is 13 residues long. The germline V gene encodes CDR1 LNHDA and CDR2 SQIVND (reference sequence). Trimming cost V 4 bases and J 5 bases, with 12 bases left between them. CDR3 coding DNA: TGTGCCAGTAGTACAGGGGTCTCGAACGAGCAGTACTTC. Its protein is CASSTGVSNEQYF.

The chain recombines TRBV9 with TRBJ1-5; TRBD1 is a possible D gene (6 bases). The CDR3 spans 17 residues. V shed 0 bases and J shed 8 bases, with 21 bases lying between them. Germline CDR1 and CDR2: SGDLS and YYNGEE. CDR3: CASSVGGASWGTEPQHF. CDR3 DNA sequence: TGTGCCAGCAGCGTAGGGGGGGCCTCCTGGGGAACGGAGCCCCAGCATTTT.

V gene TRBV4-2 combines with J gene TRBJ2-1; no definite D call. Germline CDR1 reads LGHNA; CDR2 reads YNFKEQ. This CDR3 region has 16 residues. V was pared by 0 bases and J by 8 bases, with 17 bases between. The CDR3 nucleotides are TGTGCCAGCAGCCAAGAAAGATCAGTCCACCGCGATGAGCAGTTCTTC. This translates into CASSQERSVHRDEQFF.

The J gene is TRBJ2-5, the V gene TRBV5-1; 10 bases align to TRBD1. Germline assignment: CDR1 SGHRS and CDR2 YFSETQ. The CDR3 is made up of 16 amino acids. V lost 4 bases and J lost 2; bases outside the gene matches: 8. The CDR3 is CASSVGQGLGQETQYF. Written as DNA, the CDR3 is TGCGCCAGCAGCGTGGGACAGGGGTTAGGGCAAGAGACCCAGTACTTC.

The V call is TRBV10-3, the J call TRBJ1-1; D is unresolved. The V gene's germline CDR1 is ENHRY and CDR2 SYGVKD. The CDR3 is 12 amino acids. Trimming stripped 6 bases from V and 1 base from J, with 6 bases between. The CDR3 protein is CAIRGANTEAFF. The CDR3 DNA is TGTGCCATCAGAGGAGCGAACACTGAAGCTTTCTTT.

The chain uses TRBV7-9 and TRBJ2-1; TRBD1 matches at 8 bases. Germline assignment: CDR1 SEHNR and CDR2 FQNEAQ (reference sequence). The ends lost 4 bases at V and 10 bases at J; junction bases unmatched: 18. The CDR3 loop spans 17 amino acids. The CDR3 nucleotides are TGTGCCAGCAGCTCAAGGACCGGGACAGGTACTATGCTAGAGCAGTTCTTC. This gives the protein CASSSRTGTGTMLEQFF.

The chain joins TRBV7-6 to TRBJ1-4, with D possibly TRBD1 on 5 matching bases. CDR1 and CDR2 from the germline V gene are SGHVS and FNYEAQ. This CDR3 is built from 14 residues. Trimming took off 5 bases at V and 8 bases at J, with 15 bases between the two ends. CDR3 residues: CASSRWGGFEKLFF. DNA of the CDR3: TGTGCCAGCAGCCGATGGGGCGGGTTCGAAAAACTGTTTTTT.

This sequence joins TRBV6-1 and TRBJ1-1, with no clear D. CDR3 length: 13 amino acids. The germline V gene encodes CDR1 MNHNS and CDR2 SASEGT. V dropped 11 bases and J dropped 3 bases, with 16 bases sitting between them. In nucleotides, the CDR3 is TGTGCCTCGGCGAGGGTGACCGACACTGAAGCTTTCTTT. Encoded protein: CASARVTDTEAFF.

The chain employs TRBV19 and TRBJ2-7; no definite D call. V lost 4 bases and J lost 4, with 14 bases in between. Germline values: CDR1 LNHDA, CDR2 SQIVND (reference sequence). The CDR3 totals 14 residues. CDR3 sequence: CASSSRLMRYEQYF. In nucleotides, the CDR3 is TGTGCCAGTAGTAGCCGGCTCATGCGGTACGAGCAGTACTTC.

J is TRBJ1-6 and V is TRBV28; D unresolved. The germline V and J ends were trimmed by 5 bases and 6 bases, with 14 bases remaining between them. This CDR3 comprises 15 residues. Germline CDR1 is MDHEN and CDR2 is SYDVKM. The CDR3: CASSTGLGFNSPLHF. Here the CDR3 DNA reads TGTGCCAGCAGTACTGGGTTGGGATTTAATTCACCCCTCCACTTT.

About this clone itself: The junction does not match germline at one end; this may be a read error. The J gene is TRBJ1-5, the V gene TRBV7-7; weak D call: TRBD1 (5 bases). In germline, CDR1 is SSHAT, CDR2 FNYEAQ (reference sequence). The CDR3 sequence is 13 residues long. In DNA, the CDR3 is TGTGCTAGCAGCTTGAGTCAGGGCCAGCCCCAGCATTTT. This sequence encodes CASSLSQGQPQHF.

The rearrangement joins TRBV27 to TRBJ2-7; possible D gene TRBD1, 6 bases. In germline, CDR1 is MNHEY, CDR2 SMNVEV (reference sequence). V lost 0 bases, J lost 8 bases, and 11 bases lay in between. This CDR3 region has 13 residues. The CDR3 nucleotides are TGTGCCAGCAGTTTATCGTCAGGGGTAAAGCAGTACTTC. Translated, it gives CASSLSSGVKQYF.

The V gene is TRBV27, the J gene TRBJ1-6; 8 nucleotides line up with TRBD1. The germline gives CDR1 MNHEY, CDR2 SMNVEV (reference sequence). The CDR3 is 15 residues long. Trimming took 4 bases from V and 8 from J; bases not matched to a gene: 7. The CDR3 reads CASSWTGRGDSPLHF. The CDR3 region has the DNA TGTGCCAGCAGTTGGACAGGGCGGGGGGATTCACCCCTCCACTTT.

This chain connects TRBV7-6 to TRBJ2-1, with TRBD2 matching over 13 bases. The CDR3 length is 16 residues. Germline CDR1 reads SGHVS; CDR2 reads FNYEAQ. V gave up 5 bases and J gave up 7 bases; unmatched junction bases: 8. The CDR3 region is CASSTLLAGGRNEQFF. The CDR3 DNA reads TGTGCCAGCAGCACCCTACTAGCGGGGGGGAGGAATGAGCAGTTCTTC.

This chain joins TRBV5-4 and TRBJ1-1; D uncertain. The CDR3 is 12 amino acids. V was shortened by 9 bases and J by 2 bases, with 11 bases between the two germline ends. Germline CDR1 SGHNT, CDR2 YYREEE (reference sequence). The CDR3 protein is CATRRVNTEAFF. The CDR3, as DNA: TGTGCCACCCGCCGGGTCAACACTGAAGCTTTCTTT.

This chain joins TRBV5-6 and TRBJ2-6; 7 nucleotides agree with TRBD2. V gave up 4 bases and J gave up 2 bases; unmatched junction bases: 6. CDR1 is SGHDT and CDR2 is YYEEEE in the germline V gene. This CDR3 is 16 amino acids long. CDR3 bases: TGTGCCAGCAGCCGCCCTGGGGGGGCTGGGGCCAACGTCCTGACTTTC. It translates to CASSRPGGAGANVLTF.

The rearrangement links TRBV6-5 to TRBJ2-7, with D possibly TRBD2 on 5 matching bases. The CDR3 is 13 residues long. The germline gives CDR1 MNHEY, CDR2 SVGAGI. V lost 0 bases, J lost 12 bases, and 15 bases lay in between. For the CDR3, the DNA is TGTGCCAGCAGTTACTCCCTCGCGGGTTTAGGGTACTTC. This codes for CASSYSLAGLGYF.

The J gene is TRBJ2-4, the V gene TRBV6-5; D perhaps matches TRBD2 (5 bases). The CDR3 loop spans 12 amino acids. V was shortened by 8 bases and J by 11 bases, with 16 bases between the two germline ends. Per the germline V gene, CDR1 is MNHEY and CDR2 is SVGAGI. The CDR3 coding sequence is TGTGCCAGCTGCGGAGGAAATAGGGTTCAGTACTTC. Translating gives CASCGGNRVQYF.

V is TRBV11-3 and J is TRBJ2-1; 11 bases are shared with TRBD2. Per the germline V gene, CDR1 is SGHNT and CDR2 is YENEEA. The CDR3 runs 16 residues. Germline trimming cut 4 bases from V and 1 base from J; bases unmatched to any gene: 3. The CDR3 DNA sequence: TGTGCCAGCAGCTCCCGGACTAGCGGGTCCTACAATGAGCAGTTCTTC. The encoded protein is CASSSRTSGSYNEQFF.

This CDR3 is CASSPAGISGANVLTF. DNA of the CDR3: TGTGCCAGCTCACCGGCAGGGATCTCTGGGGCCAACGTCCTGACTTTC. This chain links TRBV18 with TRBJ2-6, with D possibly TRBD1 on 5 matching bases. The germline V gene encodes CDR1 KGHSH and CDR2 LQKENI. Trimming pared 3 bases from V and 0 bases from J, leaving 9 bases between. The CDR3 loop spans 16 amino acids.